The T cell receptor beta chain under discussion was sequenced for a study of blood T cell repertoires in COVID-19. Study-level background: COVID-19 samples collected from the United States, Italy and Spain covered acute and convalescent phases.

Trimming cost V 3 bases and J 8 bases, with 19 bases left between them. CDR1 and CDR2 from the germline V gene are LGHDT and YNNKEL (reference sequence). The CDR3 consists of 15 residues. Patients of the Seattle cohort, enrolled during active infection, were followed longitudinally. Original handling: Amplification from reference gene primers served as the basis for estimated nucleated cell counts. Data came from immunoSEQ multiplex PCR; TCRdb stores just in-frame clones and leaves some out. Clonal size and the V and J genes are those of that table, whereas D and trimming came from the DNA. The data show a few hundred thousand clones, roughly nine tenths seen once.

The sequencing sample was made of peripheral blood. The TCR comes from a woman between 25 and 40 years old with COVID-19, enrolled during active disease. This chain joins TRBV3-1 (or the pseudogene TRBV3-2) and TRBJ1-2, with TRBD1 as a possible D gene (6 bases). CDR3 bases: TGTGCCAGCAGCCAGATGGGACACCGGTCCGAGGGCTACACCTTC. This sequence encodes CASSQMGHRSEGYTF.